The 30 T cell receptor beta chains reported below all come from one sample, sequenced in a study of blood T cell repertoires in COVID-19. TCRdb's table, derived via immunoSEQ multiplex PCR, lists solely in-frame clones and lacks some. In the table there are about 75,000 clones, around 90% of which are singletons. Sequences were obtained from peripheral blood. Receptors originate from a human donor in a cohort sampled during active COVID-19.

The chain recombines TRBV5-4 with TRBJ2-7; 9 bases match TRBD1. The CDR3 covers 14 residues. Germline V gives CDR1 SGHNT, CDR2 YYREEE (reference sequence). V shed 2 bases and J 5 bases; nucleotides not matched to a gene: 5. The CDR3 nucleotides read TGTGCCAGCAGCTTACAGGGGGCAAGGAACGAGCAGTACTTC. Protein sequence: CASSLQGARNEQYF.

The CDR3 coding sequence is TGTGCCAGCAGTCCAACGGGACTAGCGGGAGCAGGGACGCAGTATTTT. This translates into CASSPTGLAGAGTQYF. V is TRBV6-2 or TRBV6-3 and J is TRBJ2-3, with 14 positions matching TRBD2. V was pared by 5 bases and J by 9 bases, with 10 bases of the junction left unmatched. Per the germline V gene, CDR1 is MNHEY and CDR2 is SVGEGT. The CDR3 extends over 16 amino acids.

The CDR3 region has the DNA TGTGCCAGCAGCCTTGAGGGACAGAGGGTCTATGGCTACACCTTC. Protein product: CASSLEGQRVYGYTF. The V call is TRBV7-2, the J call TRBJ1-2, with 7 nucleotides matching TRBD1. Germline CDR1 and CDR2: SGHTA and FQGNSA. The CDR3 loop spans 15 amino acids. J was trimmed by 4 bases and V by 5 bases; bases with no gene match: 10.

J is TRBJ2-1 and V is TRBV18; 9 nucleotides agree with TRBD2. V lost 2 bases, J lost 4 bases, and 6 bases stayed unmatched. Germline CDR1 and CDR2: KGHSH and LQKENI. The CDR3 is 16 amino acids. CDR3 region: CASSPNTAGGYNEQFF. The CDR3 DNA follows: TGTGCCAGCTCACCAAACACGGCGGGAGGGTACAATGAGCAGTTCTTC. Full variable domain (outside the CDR3, taken from reference TRBV18 and TRBJ2-1): NAGVMQNPRHLVRRRGQEARLRCSPMKGHSHVYWYRQLPEEGLKFMVYLQKENIIDESGMPKERFSAEFPKEGPSILRIQQVVRGDSAAYFCASSPNTAGGYNEQFFGPGTRLTVL.

J is TRBJ1-1 and V is TRBV3-1 (or the pseudogene TRBV3-2), with 7 bases identical to TRBD1. This CDR3 spans 14 amino acids. V was clipped by 4 bases and J by 6 bases; unmatched bases: 8. CDR1 is LGHDT and CDR2 is YNNKEL in the germline V gene (reference sequence). CDR3 in DNA: TGTGCCAGCAGCCCACAGGACAGGTTAGCTGAAGCTTTCTTT. Its translation is CASSPQDRLAEAFF.

The chain's CDR3 is CASSPYGATNEKLFF. As DNA, the CDR3 is TGTGCCAGCTCACCTTACGGGGCAACTAATGAAAAACTGTTTTTT. V usage is TRBV18 and J usage is TRBJ1-4; D unclear. With 3 bases removed from V and 0 bases from J, the gap between germline ends came to 8 bases. This CDR3 spans 15 amino acids. Germline-derived CDR1 and CDR2 are KGHSH and LQKENI. Complete variable domain (other parts from reference TRBV18 and TRBJ1-4): NAGVMQNPRHLVRRRGQEARLRCSPMKGHSHVYWYRQLPEEGLKFMVYLQKENIIDESGMPKERFSAEFPKEGPSILRIQQVVRGDSAAYFCASSPYGATNEKLFFGSGTQLSVL.

This chain links TRBV7-2 with TRBJ2-7, with unresolved D. Trimming took off 2 bases at V and 6 bases at J, with 5 bases between the two ends. Per germline, CDR1 SGHTA and CDR2 FQGNSA. The CDR3 spans 11 residues. CDR3 DNA: TGTGCCAGCAGCTTAATAGTCGAGCAGTACTTC. The encoded protein is CASSLIVEQYF.

The V gene is TRBV9, the J gene TRBJ2-1; 9 bases are shared with TRBD1. V trimming: 3 bases; J trimming: 6 bases; junction bases outside the gene matches: 7. The germline V gene encodes CDR1 SGDLS and CDR2 YYNGEE. This CDR3 has 15 amino acids. The chain's CDR3 is CASSEPGQGRNEQFF. The CDR3 DNA follows: TGTGCCAGCAGCGAACCGGGACAGGGTCGCAATGAGCAGTTCTTC.

The chain links TRBV7-9 to TRBJ2-1, with a possible D match to TRBD2 (6 bases). The V gene lost 3 bases and the J gene lost 6 bases, with 9 bases spanning the gap. Germline V gene data show CDR1 as SEHNR and CDR2 as FQNEAQ (reference sequence). This CDR3 comprises 13 residues. CDR3 sequence (DNA): TGTGCCAGCAGCTTCGCCGGGAGCAATGAGCAGTTCTTC. Encoded protein: CASSFAGSNEQFF.

This clone was detected only once. CDR3 sequence reads: CATSDLSGREETQYF. In nucleotides, the CDR3 is TGTGCCACCAGTGATTTGAGCGGGAGGGAAGAGACCCAGTACTTC. The gene calls are TRBV24-1 and TRBJ2-5; the match to TRBD2 covers 10 bases. V dropped 0 bases and J dropped 3; count of bases not matched to a gene: 0. The CDR3 extends over 15 amino acids. Per the germline V gene, CDR1 is KGHDR and CDR2 is SFDVKD.

The gene calls are TRBV18 and TRBJ2-3; D remains unclear. Germline CDR1 and CDR2: KGHSH and LQKENI. V was pared by 6 bases and J by 2 bases, with 6 bases between. The CDR3 spans 12 residues. The CDR3 DNA reads as TGTGCCAGCTCCGGGTTCACAGATACGCAGTATTTT. Its protein is CASSGFTDTQYF.

The genes are TRBV25-1 and TRBJ1-5; D is perhaps TRBD1 (6 bases). Germline V gives CDR1 MGHDK, CDR2 SYGVNS. The V gene lost 5 bases and the J gene lost 7 bases, with 12 bases spanning the gap. The CDR3 has 13 amino acids. The CDR3 is CASSPGGGQPQHF. DNA for the CDR3: TGTGCCAGCAGTCCGGGAGGGGGACAGCCCCAGCATTTT.

V gene TRBV6-2 or TRBV6-3 combines with J gene TRBJ1-2; no definite D call. V was trimmed by 2 bases and J by 0 bases, leaving 10 bases between them. Germline V CDR1 and CDR2: MNHEY, SVGEGT. The length of the CDR3 is 15 residues. CDR3 amino acids: CASSYPFAANYGYTF. DNA of the CDR3: TGTGCCAGCAGTTACCCTTTTGCAGCTAACTATGGCTACACCTTC.

This chain links TRBV30 with TRBJ2-2; no clear D. The V gene's germline CDR1 is GTSNPN and CDR2 SVGIG (reference sequence). The CDR3 runs 13 residues. CDR3 protein: CTARKLNTGELFF. The CDR3 DNA is TGTACCGCCCGAAAACTCAACACCGGGGAGCTGTTTTTT.

This chain uses TRBV19 with TRBJ2-4; TRBD1 matches at 9 bases. The CDR3 sequence is 13 residues long. The trim removed 5 bases at V and 7 bases at J, leaving 3 bases unmatched. CDR1 is LNHDA, CDR2 SQIVND, per germline (reference sequence). The CDR3 DNA follows: TGTGCCAGTAGTCCGGGACAGGGCAACATTCAGTACTTC. Its protein is CASSPGQGNIQYF.

This chain connects TRBV4-2 to TRBJ2-6; 8 bases line up with TRBD1. After removal of 4 bases from V and 1 base from J, the junction contained 9 bases not matched to a gene. The CDR3 is 18 residues long. The germline CDR1 and CDR2 sequences are LGHNA and YNFKEQ. CDR3 in DNA: TGTGCCAGCAGCCGTAGGGAGACAGGGGTATCTGGGGCCAACGTCCTGACTTTC. It encodes CASSRRETGVSGANVLTF.

The CDR3 bases are TGCGCCAGCATAGGGGGGGGGTCCCCTAGCACAGATACGCAGTATTTT. This translates into CASIGGGSPSTDTQYF. The genes are TRBV5-1 and TRBJ2-3; a possible D gene is TRBD2 (7 bases). V gave up 6 bases and J gave up 0 bases, with 17 bases separating them. CDR3 length: 16 residues. CDR1 is SGHRS, CDR2 YFSETQ, per germline. The full variable domain, its missing parts supplied by reference TRBV5-1 and TRBJ2-3, is KAGVTQTPRYLIKTRGQQVTLSCSPISGHRSVSWYQQTPGQGLQFLFEYFSETQRNKGNFPGRFSGRQFSNSRSEMNVSTLELGDSALYLCASIGGGSPSTDTQYFGPGTRLTVL.

The chain is built from TRBV5-1 and TRBJ2-3; 9 bases are a match to TRBD2. The CDR3 contains 15 residues. Germline CDR1 reads SGHRS; CDR2 reads YFSETQ. The junction had 7 bases not matched to a gene; V was cut back by 0 bases and J by 8 bases. This CDR3 reads CASSLVASGAATQYF. CDR3 DNA: TGCGCCAGCAGCTTGGTGGCTAGCGGGGCGGCTACGCAGTATTTT.

The rearrangement joins TRBV19 to TRBJ1-6; perhaps TRBD1 as D (6 bases). CDR1 and CDR2 from the germline V gene are LNHDA and SQIVND (reference sequence). The CDR3 consists of 16 residues. The ends were cut back, 3 bases at V and 8 bases at J, with 17 bases in the middle. The CDR3 DNA reads TGTGCCAGTAGTATCGGGACAAGGGGAGCGGATTCACCCCTCCACTTT. Translated, it gives CASSIGTRGADSPLHF.

This chain links TRBV29-1 with TRBJ2-5; a possible D gene is TRBD1 (5 bases). CDR3 length equals 13 residues. Trimming shortened V by 6 bases and J by 3 bases, and 14 bases separated the two germline ends. The V gene's germline CDR1 is SQVTM and CDR2 ANQGSEA. DNA for the CDR3: TGCAGCGTCCTAGACCCCAGGGAAGAGACCCAGTACTTC. This encodes CSVLDPREETQYF.

V usage is TRBV28 and J usage is TRBJ1-1, with 11 bases matching TRBD1. The CDR3 is 15 amino acids. Germline CDR1 is MDHEN and CDR2 is SYDVKM. V trimming: 3 bases; J trimming: 5 bases; junction bases outside the gene matches: 5. CDR3 region: CASSFGQGARTEAFF. CDR3 DNA sequence: TGTGCCAGCAGTTTTGGACAGGGGGCAAGGACTGAAGCTTTCTTT.

This rearrangement joins TRBV28 to TRBJ2-7; unclear D gene. The CDR3 length is 14 residues. CDR1 MDHEN and CDR2 SYDVKM come from the germline V gene. Trimming left V 1 base short and J 7 bases short, with 14 bases between. The CDR3 nucleotides are TGTGCCAGCAGTTTATCAGGCCGTCCTAAGGAGCAGTACTTC. Translation: CASSLSGRPKEQYF.

The V call is TRBV4-1, the J call TRBJ2-2; tentatively, D is TRBD2 (6 bases). This CDR3 contains 14 residues. Deletions cut 3 bases from V and 7 bases from J, with 12 bases between. The germline V gene encodes CDR1 MGHRA and CDR2 YSYEKL. The CDR3 region has the DNA TGCGCCAGCAGCCAGTCGGGAGAAGGCGGGGAGCTGTTTTTT. It yields the protein CASSQSGEGGELFF.

V is TRBV5-1 and J is TRBJ2-3; 15 positions match TRBD2. The CDR3 runs 17 residues. V lost 4 bases, J lost 2 bases, and 5 bases stayed unmatched. CDR1 SGHRS and CDR2 YFSETQ come from the germline V gene. This CDR3 reads CASSHGLAGGNTDTQYF. In DNA form, the CDR3 reads TGCGCCAGCAGCCATGGACTAGCGGGGGGGAACACAGATACGCAGTATTTT.

The rearrangement links TRBV27 to TRBJ2-1; maybe TRBD2 (5 bases). The germline CDR1 and CDR2 sequences are MNHEY and SMNVEV (reference sequence). V shed 4 bases and J shed 4 bases, with 11 bases lying between them. This CDR3 region has 14 residues. The CDR3 nucleotides are TGTGCCAGCAGTTCCAGGACTGGGTACAATGAGCAGTTCTTC. Translated: CASSSRTGYNEQFF.

The chain is built from TRBV5-1 and TRBJ2-1; the D gene is possibly TRBD1 (5 bases). Trimming removed 4 bases at V and 6 bases at J, with 17 bases between. Germline assignment: CDR1 SGHRS and CDR2 YFSETQ. The CDR3 is 15 amino acids. CDR3 loop: CASSLLAVRGNEQFF. CDR3 DNA sequence: TGCGCCAGCAGCCTTTTAGCAGTAAGGGGCAATGAGCAGTTCTTC.

There are a few counts of this clone. V gene TRBV4-1 combines with J gene TRBJ2-1; D is possibly TRBD1 (6 bases). Trimming removed 1 base from V and 3 bases from J, with 13 bases in between. There are 16 residues in the CDR3. The germline V gene encodes CDR1 MGHRA and CDR2 YSYEKL. The CDR3 loop is CASSQATTRGYNEQFF. CDR3 in DNA: TGCGCCAGCAGCCAAGCGACCACCAGGGGCTACAATGAGCAGTTCTTC.

The chain recombines TRBV7-2 with TRBJ2-7; TRBD2 is a possible D gene (5 bases). Trimming pared 7 bases from V and 6 bases from J, leaving 16 bases between. Germline assignment: CDR1 SGHTA and CDR2 FQGNSA. CDR3 length equals 13 residues. The chain's CDR3 is CASTRGGPGEQYF. CDR3 in DNA: TGTGCCAGCACCAGAGGAGGCCCGGGCGAGCAGTACTTC.

The chain links TRBV24-1 to TRBJ2-5, with a tentative D call TRBD1 (6 bases). This CDR3 contains 13 residues. In germline, CDR1 is KGHDR, CDR2 SFDVKD. The V end was cut by 4 bases, the J end by 7 bases, with 12 bases between. The CDR3 loop is CATSDRGRGTQYF. The CDR3 DNA sequence: TGTGCCACCAGTGACAGGGGAAGGGGGACCCAGTACTTC.

The chain joins TRBV4-3 to TRBJ1-1; D not resolved. The V end lost 0 bases, the J end lost 5 bases, and 16 bases lay between the germline ends. This CDR3 contains 16 residues. Looked up from germline, CDR1 is LGHNA and CDR2 is YSLEER. Here the CDR3 reads CASSQDGRAGWTEAFF. CDR3 nucleotides: TGCGCCAGCAGCCAAGATGGGAGGGCCGGATGGACTGAAGCTTTCTTT.